The present T cell receptor beta chain was sequenced within a study of blood T cell repertoires in COVID-19. In the study's own analysis: Nucleated cell counts were estimated from reference gene primer amplification. Clones were sequenced by immunoSEQ multiplex PCR, and TCRdb holds only the in-frame ones, with some missing. V and J calls and clone size are as listed in that table; D and trimming were resolved from the DNA. Here the sample spans 50,000 or so clones, 81% being singletons. This clone was counted a few times. Per the germline V gene, CDR1 is SGHDT and CDR2 is YYEEEE. This CDR3 is 15 amino acids long. V dropped 4 bases and J dropped 0 bases, with 8 bases sitting between them.

The V and J genes are TRBV5-6 and TRBJ1-6; D remains unclear. The sample comprised peripheral blood. The clonotype originates from an older woman with acute or convalescent COVID-19. The CDR3 DNA sequence: TGTGCCAGCAGCCCGAGCATCTCCTATAATTCACCCCTCCACTTT. Protein product: CASSPSISYNSPLHF.